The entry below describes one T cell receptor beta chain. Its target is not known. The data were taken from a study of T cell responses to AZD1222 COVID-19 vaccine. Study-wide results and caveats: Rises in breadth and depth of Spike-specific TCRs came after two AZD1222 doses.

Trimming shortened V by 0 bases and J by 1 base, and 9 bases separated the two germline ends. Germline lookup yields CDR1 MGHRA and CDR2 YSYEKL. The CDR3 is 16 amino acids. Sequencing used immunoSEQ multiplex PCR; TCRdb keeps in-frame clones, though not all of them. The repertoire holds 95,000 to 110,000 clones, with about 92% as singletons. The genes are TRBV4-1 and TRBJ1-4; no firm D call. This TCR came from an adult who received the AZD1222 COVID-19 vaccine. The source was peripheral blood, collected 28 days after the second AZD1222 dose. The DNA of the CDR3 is TGCGCCAGCAGCCAAGACGTGAGAGTAACTAATGAAAAACTGTTTTTT. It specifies CASSQDVRVTNEKLFF.